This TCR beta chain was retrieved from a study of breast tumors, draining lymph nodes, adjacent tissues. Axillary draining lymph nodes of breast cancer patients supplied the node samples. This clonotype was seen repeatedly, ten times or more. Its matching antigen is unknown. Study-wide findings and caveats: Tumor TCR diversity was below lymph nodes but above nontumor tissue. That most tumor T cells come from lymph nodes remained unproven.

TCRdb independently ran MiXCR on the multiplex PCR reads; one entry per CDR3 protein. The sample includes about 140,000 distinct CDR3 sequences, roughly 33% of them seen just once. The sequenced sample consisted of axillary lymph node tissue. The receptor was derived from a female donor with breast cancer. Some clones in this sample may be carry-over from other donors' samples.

CDR3 bases: TGTGCCAGCAGTTTACAGGGGAGGGAGCAGTACTTC. Its translation is CASSLQGREQYF. This chain joins TRBV28 and TRBJ2-7; D is tentatively TRBD1 or TRBD2 (6 bases each). The germline gives CDR1 MDHEN, CDR2 SYDVKM. The V end was cut by 2 bases, the J end by 7 bases, with 9 bases between. The CDR3 consists of 12 residues.